Listed here are 30 T cell receptor beta chains from one sample, sequenced in a study of early T cells in non-severe SARS-CoV-2 infection. TCRdb fed the 5' RACE reads into MiXCR, producing one record per CDR3 protein. The data contain 55,000 to 75,000 distinct CDR3 sequences, about a tenth of them singletons. Material: whole blood, obtained at baseline. These receptors originate from an adult who was a healthcare worker with PCR-confirmed SARS-CoV-2 infection or an uninfected control (not recorded which).

There are many counts of this clonotype. The chain couples TRBV28 to TRBJ2-4; D may be TRBD1 (6 bases). The CDR3 is 11 amino acids. The germline V gene has CDR1 MDHEN and CDR2 SYDVKM. The V and J ends lost 10 bases and 6 bases respectively, with 10 bases between them. This CDR3 reads CATQTGNIQYF. In DNA form, the CDR3 reads TGTGCCACCCAGACAGGAAACATTCAGTACTTC.

This clonotype has only a few counts. The chain couples TRBV28 to TRBJ1-1; no reliable D call. Trimming shortened V by 4 bases and J by 2 bases, and 11 bases separated the two germline ends. From germline, CDR1 is MDHEN and CDR2 SYDVKM. There are 14 residues in the CDR3. CDR3 nucleotide sequence: TGTGCCAGCAGTTCCCCCGGATTCAACACTGAAGCTTTCTTT. Its protein product is CASSSPGFNTEAFF.

This clonotype was seen repeatedly, ten times or more. The chain uses TRBV11-3 and TRBJ1-1; D unclear. The CDR3 extends over 13 amino acids. Germline loops: CDR1 SGHNT, CDR2 YENEEA. V was pared by 4 bases and J by 4 bases, with 10 bases between. DNA for the CDR3: TGTGCCAGCAGCTGGGGAGGTGGCACTGAAGCTTTCTTT. It yields the protein CASSWGGGTEAFF.

This clonotype has a handful of counts. The rearrangement uses TRBV7-2 and TRBJ2-5, with D possibly being TRBD2 (7 bases). Germline assignment: CDR1 SGHTA and CDR2 FQGNSA. The CDR3 spans 15 residues. V was clipped by 5 bases and J by 9 bases, with 22 bases between them. The CDR3 spells CASSIGGVGSVSQYF. The CDR3 region has the DNA TGTGCCAGCAGCATAGGGGGGGTAGGGTCCGTGTCCCAGTACTTC.

This clonotype was detected a few times. This chain uses TRBV29-1 with TRBJ1-1, with D uncertain. The CDR3 has 13 residues. Trimming left V 2 bases short and J 4 bases short, with 11 bases between. Per germline, CDR1 SQVTM and CDR2 ANQGSEA. The chain's CDR3 is CSVEPVRGTEAFF. The CDR3 DNA is TGCAGCGTTGAACCTGTTCGGGGCACTGAAGCTTTCTTT.

In its sample, this clonotype was seen many times. The J gene is TRBJ1-4, the V gene TRBV6-2 or TRBV6-3, with a tentative D call TRBD1 (5 bases). The V and J ends lost 7 bases and 7 bases respectively, with 13 bases between them. CDR3 length: 13 amino acids. Germline V gene sequence: CDR1 MNHEY, CDR2 SVGEGT. DNA of the CDR3: TGTGCCAGCAACCAGGGTTCTGGTGAAAAACTGTTTTTT. Its translation is CASNQGSGEKLFF.

This clonotype has only a few counts. The chain uses TRBV7-9 and TRBJ2-5; D not certain. V lost 0 bases and J 1 base, leaving 6 bases between the germline ends. Germline CDR1 SEHNR, CDR2 FQNEAQ (reference sequence). CDR3 length: 14 amino acids. The CDR3 spells CASSLAGSQETQYF. CDR3 DNA sequence: TGTGCCAGCAGCTTAGCGGGCAGCCAAGAGACCCAGTACTTC.

This clonotype was counted between two and nine times. The V and J genes are TRBV7-2 and TRBJ1-1; D uncertain. Looked up from germline, CDR1 is SGHTA and CDR2 is FQGNSA. CDR3 length equals 14 residues. The ends were cut back, 3 bases at V and 4 bases at J, with 12 bases in the middle. The chain's CDR3 is CASSFLERVTEAFF. CDR3 in DNA: TGTGCCAGCAGCTTTTTAGAAAGGGTCACTGAAGCTTTCTTT. Supplemented by reference TRBV7-2 and TRBJ1-1, the full variable domain reads GAGVSQSPSNKVTEKGKDVELRCDPISGHTALYWYRQSLGQGLEFLIYFQGNSAPDKSGLPSDRFSAERTGGSVSTLTIQRTQQEDSAVYLCASSFLERVTEAFFGQGTRLTVV.

This clonotype was detected only a few times. The rearrangement links TRBV20-1 to TRBJ2-3; D gene ambiguous. The CDR3 runs 16 residues. Germline V CDR1 and CDR2: DFQATT, SNEGSKA (reference sequence). V was cut by 1 base and J by 2 bases, with 16 bases left in between. The CDR3 loop is CSARGGLLGPTDTQYF. The CDR3 coding sequence is TGCAGTGCTAGAGGGGGATTGCTAGGGCCCACAGATACGCAGTATTTT.

V usage is TRBV7-8 and J usage is TRBJ1-1, with 8 nucleotides matching TRBD1. Germline V gives CDR1 SGHVS, CDR2 FQNEAQ. J was trimmed by 4 bases and V by 5 bases; bases with no gene match: 15. This CDR3 is built from 17 residues. CDR3 residues: CASSPMAGQVVSTEAFF. CDR3 DNA sequence: TGTGCCAGCAGCCCTATGGCGGGACAGGTAGTGAGCACTGAAGCTTTCTTT.

This chain uses TRBV13 with TRBJ2-1; TRBD2 is a possible D gene (6 bases). CDR3 length equals 12 residues. Germline CDR1 PRHDT, CDR2 FYEKMQ (reference sequence). Trimming took 4 bases from V and 8 from J, leaving 9 bases between them. CDR3 nucleotides: TGTGCCAGCAGCTCTAGCGCCGATGAGCAGTTCTTC. Translating it yields CASSSSADEQFF.

This chain uses TRBV6-2 or TRBV6-3 with TRBJ2-5; 8 bases fit TRBD2. Germline CDR1 reads MNHEY; CDR2 reads SVGEGT. V lost 3 bases to trimming and J lost 2 bases; unmatched junction nucleotides: 5. This CDR3 contains 15 residues. The CDR3 DNA follows: TGTGCCAGCAGTTATCCGGGAGGGCGGCAAGAGACCCAGTACTTC. Its translation is CASSYPGGRQETQYF.

This clonotype has a count of ten or more. The rearrangement uses TRBV24-1 and TRBJ2-5; D not resolved. CDR1 is KGHDR, CDR2 SFDVKD, per germline. There are 14 residues in the CDR3. V shed 3 bases and J shed 0 bases, with 7 bases lying between them. In DNA form, the CDR3 reads TGTGCCACCAGTGATAGTACGTACCAAGAGACCCAGTACTTC. Its protein is CATSDSTYQETQYF.

This clonotype occurred many times. The genes are TRBV6-2 or TRBV6-3 and TRBJ2-5; no reliable D call. This CDR3 comprises 11 residues. V was pared by 6 bases and J by 5 bases, with 7 bases between. In germline, CDR1 is MNHEY, CDR2 SVGEGT. This CDR3 is CASSTIETQYF. Here the CDR3 DNA reads TGTGCCAGCAGCACGATCGAGACCCAGTACTTC.

The rearrangement uses TRBV4-3 and TRBJ2-1; D remains unclear. V was cut by 4 bases and J by 8 bases, with 18 bases left in between. The germline V gene encodes CDR1 LGHNA and CDR2 YSLEER. This CDR3 is 15 amino acids long. The CDR3 DNA reads as TGCGCCAGCAGCCTAAACGAGAAAAAAAACGATGAGCAGTTCTTC. As protein: CASSLNEKKNDEQFF.

This clonotype was seen repeatedly, ten times or more. The chain links TRBV4-2 to TRBJ1-5; D is unresolved. V lost 0 bases and J 6 bases, leaving 12 bases between the germline ends. The CDR3 extends over 15 amino acids. Per germline, CDR1 LGHNA and CDR2 YNFKEQ. CDR3 coding DNA: TGTGCCAGCAGCCAAGAGACGTCAGGAGCTCAGCCCCAGCATTTT. This sequence encodes CASSQETSGAQPQHF.

This clonotype appeared a few times. This sequence joins TRBV7-2 and TRBJ1-2, with D possibly matching TRBD1 (6 bases). This CDR3 comprises 14 residues. Germline V CDR1 and CDR2: SGHTA, FQGNSA. Trimming removed 2 bases from V and 4 bases from J, with 11 bases in between. The CDR3 reads CASSLTGQFYGYTF. Written as DNA, the CDR3 is TGTGCCAGCAGCTTAACTGGACAGTTCTATGGCTACACCTTC.

This clonotype was detected a few times. The V gene is TRBV28, the J gene TRBJ1-6; tentative D call: TRBD1 (6 bases). The CDR3 sequence is 12 residues long. V lost 5 bases and J 10 bases, leaving 9 bases between the germline ends. Germline loops: CDR1 MDHEN, CDR2 SYDVKM. CDR3 DNA sequence: TGTGCCAGCAGTACAGGGCTCTCACCCCTCCACTTT. This translates into CASSTGLSPLHF.

This clonotype has a handful of counts. The rearrangement joins TRBV14 to TRBJ2-7; D is possibly TRBD1 (6 bases). With 3 bases removed from V and 4 bases from J, the gap between germline ends came to 19 bases. The V gene's germline CDR1 is SGHDN and CDR2 FVKESK. The CDR3 sequence is 16 residues long. DNA for the CDR3: TGTGCCAGCAGCCATGCTAGGCAGGGGACGTTATACGAGCAGTACTTC. This encodes CASSHARQGTLYEQYF.

The chain employs TRBV18 and TRBJ2-1, with 8 bases lining up with TRBD2. Germline CDR1 is KGHSH and CDR2 is LQKENI. The CDR3 sequence is 15 residues long. J was trimmed by 4 bases and V by 0 bases; bases with no gene match: 2. DNA of the CDR3: TGTGCCAGCTCACCACCGAGCGGGAGTTACAATGAGCAGTTCTTC. Amino acid sequence: CASSPPSGSYNEQFF.

This clonotype was seen at least ten times. This chain uses TRBV7-2 with TRBJ1-2; 7 bases are a match to TRBD1. The length of the CDR3 is 16 residues. The junction had 7 bases not matched to a gene; V was cut back by 1 base and J by 2 bases. Germline V gene data show CDR1 as SGHTA and CDR2 as FQGNSA. The CDR3 loop reads CASSLVGDSDNYGYTF. CDR3 sequence (DNA): TGTGCCAGCAGCTTAGTTGGGGACAGCGACAACTATGGCTACACCTTC.

Comments on this clonotype: One end of the junction is discordant with germline, which a read error may explain. J is TRBJ2-7 and V is TRBV29-1; D may be TRBD2 (6 bases). CDR3 size: 12 residues. CDR1 is SQVTM and CDR2 is ANQGSEA in the germline V gene. The CDR3 is CSVDRDFGEQNF. For the CDR3, the DNA is TGCAGCGTTGATAGGGACTTCGGCGAGCAGAACTTC.

At least ten counts were recorded for this clonotype. The genes are TRBV27 and TRBJ2-3, with 9 bases that match TRBD2. V shed 8 bases, J shed 3 bases, and the junction held 33 bases outside the gene matches. CDR3 length: 23 amino acids. Germline V gene sequence: CDR1 MNHEY, CDR2 SMNVEV (reference sequence). CDR3 in amino acids: CASPRGPISWGSGSIGRTDTQYF. The CDR3 nucleotides are TGTGCCAGCCCAAGGGGACCCATATCGTGGGGTAGCGGGAGTATTGGTAGGACAGATACGCAGTATTTT.

The rearrangement links TRBV7-2 to TRBJ2-5; D unclear. There are 13 residues in the CDR3. Trimming removed 2 bases at V and 5 bases at J, with 9 bases between. Germline V gene sequence: CDR1 SGHTA, CDR2 FQGNSA. The CDR3 region has the DNA TGTGCCAGCAGCTTAATGCCCGGGGAGACCCAGTACTTC. It specifies CASSLMPGETQYF.

This clonotype was detected many times. The V and J genes are TRBV29-1 and TRBJ2-7; the D gene is possibly TRBD2 (5 bases). CDR3 size: 11 residues. V lost 4 bases, J lost 7 bases, and 11 bases lay in between. Germline loops: CDR1 SQVTM, CDR2 ANQGSEA. CDR3 DNA sequence: TGCAGCGTTGGATCTCCGGGGGAGCAGTACTTC. Amino acid sequence: CSVGSPGEQYF.

There are a few counts of this clonotype. J is TRBJ2-5 and V is TRBV5-1, with D perhaps TRBD1 or TRBD2 (5 bases each). V was shortened by 3 bases and J by 5 bases, with 17 bases between the two germline ends. CDR1 is SGHRS, CDR2 YFSETQ, per germline. The CDR3 spans 15 residues. CDR3 sequence (DNA): TGCGCCAGCAGCTGGCCCGGGGCGGCTCTGGAGACCCAGTACTTC. Translated: CASSWPGAALETQYF.

This clonotype has ten or more counts. The chain has TRBV11-2 and TRBJ2-5; D not resolved. The CDR3 loop spans 14 amino acids. Germline V gene lookup returns CDR1 SGHAT and CDR2 FQNNGV. V was cut by 1 base and J by 2 bases, with 8 bases left in between. As DNA, the CDR3 is TGTGCCAGCAGCTTAGGACCACAACAAGAGACCCAGTACTTC. This codes for CASSLGPQQETQYF.

In this sample, this clonotype turned up many times. The J gene is TRBJ2-7, the V gene TRBV29-1, with D possibly TRBD1 on 5 matching bases. V was cut by 4 bases and J by 4 bases, with 8 bases left in between. From germline, CDR1 is SQVTM and CDR2 ANQGSEA. The length of the CDR3 is 11 residues. In DNA, the CDR3 is TGCAGCGTTGGGGCAGGGTACGAGCAGTACTTC. This codes for CSVGAGYEQYF.

This clonotype was seen a handful of times. The chain couples TRBV29-1 to TRBJ2-4; D remains unclear. CDR1 SQVTM and CDR2 ANQGSEA come from the germline V gene. The CDR3 spans 12 residues. The V gene lost 3 bases and the J gene lost 8 bases, with 11 bases spanning the gap. The CDR3 protein is CSVDGVADIQYF. In DNA form, the CDR3 reads TGCAGCGTTGATGGGGTGGCGGACATTCAGTACTTC.

A few counts support this clonotype. V usage is TRBV29-1 and J usage is TRBJ2-3; 14 bases agree with TRBD2. This CDR3 contains 16 residues. V trimming: 4 bases; J trimming: 6 bases; junction bases outside the gene matches: 9. CDR1 and CDR2 (germline): SQVTM, ANQGSEA. CDR3 sequence: CSVAQGTSGSGDTQYF. CDR3 coding DNA: TGCAGCGTTGCTCAAGGGACTAGCGGGAGTGGGGATACGCAGTATTTT.